Below, 25 T cell receptor beta chains from the same sample are listed, as sequenced in a study of blood T cell repertoires in COVID-19. TCRdb keeps only in-frame clones here, not all; method: immunoSEQ multiplex PCR. The data contain 150,000 to 200,000 clones, roughly four fifths of them seen just once; the ten biggest clones take up approximately 7.6%. The specimen was PBMCs or T cells enriched from blood (not recorded which). The receptors derive from a middle-aged man who had recovered from COVID-19.

This chain uses TRBV29-1 with TRBJ2-7, with 9 bases identical to TRBD1. This CDR3 contains 13 residues. Germline loops: CDR1 SQVTM, CDR2 ANQGSEA. V shed 6 bases and J 4 bases; nucleotides not matched to a gene: 7. The DNA for the CDR3 is TGCAGCGTCCAACCGGGACAGGGATACGAGCAGTACTTC. Translation: CSVQPGQGYEQYF.

The sample holds one count of this clone. The gene calls are TRBV30 and TRBJ2-1; D remains unclear. Germline V gene lookup returns CDR1 GTSNPN and CDR2 SVGIG (reference sequence). V lost 3 bases to trimming and J lost 7 bases, with 13 bases between them. CDR3 length: 13 amino acids. DNA of the CDR3: TGTGCCTGGAGACTACTGAGGTATAATGAGCAGTTCTTC. Translation gives CAWRLLRYNEQFF. Drawing the rest from reference TRBV30 and TRBJ2-1, the complete variable domain is SQTIHQWPATLVQPVGSPLSLECTVEGTSNPNLYWYRQAAGRGLQLLFYSVGIGQISSEVPQNLSASRPQDRQFILSSKKLLLSDSGFYLCAWRLLRYNEQFFGPGTRLTVL.

The chain links TRBV5-1 to TRBJ2-2; possible D gene TRBD1, 6 bases. The CDR3 is 16 amino acids. Germline assignment: CDR1 SGHRS and CDR2 YFSETQ. Trimming pared 0 bases from V and 11 bases from J, leaving 20 bases between. CDR3 in DNA: TGCGCCAGCAGCTTGGGTCACTTAACAGGGACCGCCGAGCTGTTTTTT. Translated, it gives CASSLGHLTGTAELFF.

V and J are TRBV7-9 and TRBJ1-3; possibly TRBD1 for D (6 bases). CDR1 and CDR2 (germline): SEHNR, FQNEAQ (reference sequence). V lost 2 bases, J lost 3 bases, and 11 bases lay in between. CDR3 length equals 15 residues. CDR3 residues: CASSLRGTGGNTIYF. The CDR3 DNA follows: TGTGCCAGCAGCTTAAGGGGGACGGGTGGAAACACCATATATTTT.

This sequence joins TRBV5-1 and TRBJ2-3, with 9 bases matching TRBD1. V trimming: 3 bases; J trimming: 5 bases; junction bases outside the gene matches: 4. From germline, CDR1 is SGHRS and CDR2 YFSETQ. The CDR3 loop spans 14 amino acids. The CDR3 coding sequence is TGCGCCAGCAGCTGGACAGGGGAGATAGATACGCAGTATTTT. This translates into CASSWTGEIDTQYF.

In this sample, this clone turned up a few times. J is TRBJ1-5 and V is TRBV4-1, with D tentatively TRBD1 (5 bases). Germline CDR1 reads MGHRA; CDR2 reads YSYEKL. This CDR3 is 16 amino acids long. V was pared by 4 bases and J by 2 bases, with 15 bases between. For the CDR3, the DNA is TGCGCCAGCAGCCTCCGTACAGGTGCAGGCAATCAGCCCCAGCATTTT. Translating it yields CASSLRTGAGNQPQHF.

This chain links TRBV2 with TRBJ1-2; 9 bases agree with TRBD1. Germline values: CDR1 SNHLY, CDR2 FYNNEI. V was pared by 6 bases and J by 1 base, with 6 bases of the junction left unmatched. The CDR3 covers 15 residues. CDR3 DNA sequence: TGTGCCAGCAGACAAGACAGGGGGAGTAACTATGGCTACACCTTC. Amino acids: CASRQDRGSNYGYTF.

The rearrangement uses TRBV27 and TRBJ1-1, with D possibly TRBD1 on 5 matching bases. The CDR3 runs 17 residues. Germline values: CDR1 MNHEY, CDR2 SMNVEV (reference sequence). V was pared by 5 bases and J by 0 bases, with 19 bases between. The CDR3 reads CASSGRWTSPMNTEAFF. As DNA, the CDR3 is TGTGCCAGCAGTGGGCGGTGGACATCTCCAATGAACACTGAAGCTTTCTTT.

This clone was detected a few times. The chain couples TRBV19 to TRBJ1-5; no clear D gene. Germline values: CDR1 LNHDA, CDR2 SQIVND (reference sequence). V was trimmed by 6 bases and J by 3 bases, leaving 12 bases between them. The CDR3 extends over 14 amino acids. Written as DNA, the CDR3 is TGTGCCAGTAGCCTAGCCCGTGACAATCAGCCCCAGCATTTT. Its protein is CASSLARDNQPQHF.

The CDR3 loop is CAWAGDSNQPQHF. For the CDR3, the DNA is TGTGCCTGGGCCGGGGATAGCAATCAGCCCCAGCATTTT. The gene calls are TRBV30 and TRBJ1-5; D is ambiguous. From germline, CDR1 is GTSNPN and CDR2 SVGIG (reference sequence). V dropped 5 bases and J dropped 0 bases, with 8 bases sitting between them. CDR3 length: 13 amino acids.

The CDR3 DNA reads as TGTGCCAGCAGCTTATCACAGGGGCACTTAAACACTGAAGCTTTCTTT. This translates into CASSLSQGHLNTEAFF. The rearrangement joins TRBV5-6 to TRBJ1-1; 7 bases map to TRBD1. This CDR3 has 16 amino acids. Germline CDR1 and CDR2: SGHDT and YYEEEE. J lost 2 bases, V lost 2 bases, and 9 bases had no gene match.

This clone was recorded a few times. The chain has TRBV14 and TRBJ1-2; 8 bases match TRBD1. This CDR3 is built from 13 residues. Trimming removed 4 bases from V and 4 bases from J; junction bases left unmatched: 2. The V gene's germline CDR1 is SGHDN and CDR2 FVKESK. This CDR3 reads CASSLDRGYGYTF. As DNA, the CDR3 is TGTGCCAGCAGCCTTGACAGGGGCTATGGCTACACCTTC.

The gene calls are TRBV30 and TRBJ1-3, with a tentative D call TRBD1 (5 bases). Looked up from germline, CDR1 is GTSNPN and CDR2 is SVGIG (reference sequence). This CDR3 spans 17 amino acids. Trimming left V 4 bases short and J 0 bases short, with 19 bases between. CDR3 region: CAWTPKDGTASGNTIYF. As DNA, the CDR3 is TGTGCCTGGACCCCGAAAGATGGGACTGCCTCTGGAAACACCATATATTTT.

This sequence joins TRBV9 and TRBJ1-2; D not certain. Trimming shortened V by 1 base and J by 4 bases, and 8 bases separated the two germline ends. Germline values: CDR1 SGDLS, CDR2 YYNGEE. This CDR3 is 13 amino acids long. CDR3 sequence reads: CASSVLEGYGYTF. The DNA of the CDR3 is TGTGCCAGCAGCGTATTAGAGGGCTATGGCTACACCTTC.

V usage is TRBV6-2 or TRBV6-3 and J usage is TRBJ2-7; 10 bases line up with TRBD1. Unmatched junction bases numbered 7, after V lost 4 bases and J lost 4 bases. There are 15 residues in the CDR3. The germline V gene encodes CDR1 MNHEY and CDR2 SVGEGT. The CDR3 DNA is TGTGCCAGCAGTTCCGAGACAGGGGGCTGGTACGAGCAGTACTTC. Translating it yields CASSSETGGWYEQYF.

This chain links TRBV10-3 with TRBJ2-1, with 10 bases identical to TRBD2. Germline V gene sequence: CDR1 ENHRY, CDR2 SYGVKD. Trimming took 1 base from V and 6 from J; bases not matched to a gene: 9. The CDR3 loop spans 17 amino acids. The CDR3 bases are TGTGCCATCAGTGAGTGGCTAGCGGGGGATTGGGTCAATGAGCAGTTCTTC. This gives the protein CAISEWLAGDWVNEQFF.

The CDR3 nucleotides read TGTGCCAGCAGTTCACAGGGTCGGATGGACTATGGCTACACCTTC. It codes for CASSSQGRMDYGYTF. The V call is TRBV6-5, the J call TRBJ1-2; tentatively, D is TRBD1 (6 bases). The V and J ends lost 4 bases and 3 bases respectively, with 15 bases between them. This CDR3 spans 15 amino acids. Germline V gene sequence: CDR1 MNHEY, CDR2 SVGAGI.

The rearrangement uses TRBV5-1 and TRBJ2-1; D not certain. Germline CDR1 reads SGHRS; CDR2 reads YFSETQ. The CDR3 length is 15 residues. Trimming stripped 1 base from V and 9 bases from J, with 17 bases between. CDR3 DNA sequence: TGCGCCAGCAGCTTGAACCTCGTGAGGCTGAGTGAGCAGTTCTTC. As protein: CASSLNLVRLSEQFF.

The chain has TRBV7-2 and TRBJ1-3, with no clear D. Between the trimmed V and J ends, which lost 5 bases and 0 bases, there was a span of 2 bases. Germline-derived CDR1 and CDR2 are SGHTA and FQGNSA. The CDR3 has 12 amino acids. CDR3 amino acids: CASSLSGNTIYF. The CDR3 region has the DNA TGTGCCAGCAGCCTCTCTGGAAACACCATATATTTT.

This clone was seen more than once but under ten times. The chain joins TRBV29-1 to TRBJ1-4; D possibly corresponds to TRBD1 (5 bases). V gave up 6 bases and J gave up 4 bases, with 15 bases separating them. Germline CDR1 SQVTM, CDR2 ANQGSEA. This CDR3 is built from 14 residues. The CDR3 DNA reads as TGCAGCGTGTGGGGCGGTGCTTATAATGAAAAACTGTTTTTT. Protein product: CSVWGGAYNEKLFF.

The rearrangement uses TRBV28 and TRBJ2-1, with TRBD2 identical over 11 bases. Germline trimming cut 6 bases from V and 0 bases from J; bases unmatched to any gene: 4. The germline V gene has CDR1 MDHEN and CDR2 SYDVKM. The CDR3 is made up of 16 amino acids. CDR3 region: CASRPSGGLSYNEQFF. CDR3 nucleotides: TGTGCCAGCAGACCTAGCGGGGGGCTCTCCTACAATGAGCAGTTCTTC.

V is TRBV6-6 and J is TRBJ1-6, with D possibly TRBD1 on 5 matching bases. Trimming left V 2 bases short and J 10 bases short, with 9 bases between. The CDR3 spans 13 residues. Germline V gives CDR1 MNHNY, CDR2 SVGAGI (reference sequence). The CDR3 here is CASSYVRESPLHF. The CDR3 coding sequence is TGTGCCAGCAGTTACGTCAGGGAATCACCCCTCCACTTT.

The rearrangement links TRBV9 to TRBJ1-1; possibly TRBD1 for D (6 bases). V gave up 4 bases and J gave up 8 bases, with 18 bases separating them. The CDR3 covers 14 residues. Germline V lookup: CDR1 SGDLS, CDR2 YYNGEE. DNA of the CDR3: TGTGCCAGCAGCCCCGACGGACAGCCCCGAGAAGCTTTCTTT. Residues: CASSPDGQPREAFF.

The table lists this clone with a few counts. J is TRBJ2-5 and V is TRBV28, with 9 nucleotides matching TRBD1. V was clipped by 6 bases and J by 5 bases; unmatched bases: 10. Germline CDR1 is MDHEN and CDR2 is SYDVKM. The CDR3 totals 15 residues. CDR3 DNA: TGTGCCAGCAGCCCCGGACAGGGGATTATGGAGACCCAGTACTTC. It translates to CASSPGQGIMETQYF. Full variable domain (remainder filled in from reference TRBV28 and TRBJ2-5): DVKVTQSSRYLVKRTGEKVFLECVQDMDHENMFWYRQDPGLGLRLIYFSYDVKMKEKGDIPEGYSVSREKKERFSLILESASTNQTSMYLCASSPGQGIMETQYFGPGTRLLVL.

The DNA of the CDR3 is TGTGCCAGCAGAGGACAGGGGGGTGCCGTGGCTGAAGCTTTCTTT. Protein sequence: CASRGQGGAVAEAFF. The rearrangement joins TRBV6-5 to TRBJ1-1; 10 bases match TRBD1. This CDR3 comprises 15 residues. Germline V gene sequence: CDR1 MNHEY, CDR2 SVGAGI. V was clipped by 6 bases and J by 6 bases; unmatched bases: 10.